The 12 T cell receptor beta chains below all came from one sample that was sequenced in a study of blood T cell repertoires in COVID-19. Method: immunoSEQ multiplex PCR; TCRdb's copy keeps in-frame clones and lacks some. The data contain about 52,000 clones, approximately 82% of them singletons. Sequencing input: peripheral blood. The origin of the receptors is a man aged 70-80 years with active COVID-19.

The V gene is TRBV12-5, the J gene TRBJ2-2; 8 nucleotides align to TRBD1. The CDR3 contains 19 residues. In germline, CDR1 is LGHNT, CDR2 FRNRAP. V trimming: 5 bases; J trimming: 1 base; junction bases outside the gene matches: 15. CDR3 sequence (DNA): TGTGCTAGTGGTATCTTAACTAAGACCGGGACAGGGAACACCGGGGAGCTGTTTTTT. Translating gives CASGILTKTGTGNTGELFF. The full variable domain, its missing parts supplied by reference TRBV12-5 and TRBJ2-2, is DARVTQTPRHKVTEMGQEVTMRCQPILGHNTVFWYRQTMMQGLELLAYFRNRAPLDDSGMPKDRFSAEMPDATLATLKIQPSEPRDSAVYFCASGILTKTGTGNTGELFFGEGSRLTVL.

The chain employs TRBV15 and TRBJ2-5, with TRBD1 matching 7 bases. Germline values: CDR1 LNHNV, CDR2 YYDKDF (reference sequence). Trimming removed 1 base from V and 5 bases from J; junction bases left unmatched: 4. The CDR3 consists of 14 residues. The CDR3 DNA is TGTGCCACCAGCAGAGGACAGGGTACCGAGACCCAGTACTTC. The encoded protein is CATSRGQGTETQYF.

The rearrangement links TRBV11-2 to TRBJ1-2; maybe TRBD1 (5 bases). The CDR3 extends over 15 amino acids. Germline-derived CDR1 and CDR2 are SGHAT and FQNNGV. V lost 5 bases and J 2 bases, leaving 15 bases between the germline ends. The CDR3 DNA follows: TGTGCCAGCAGCCGAACGGAAACAGGCAACTATGGCTACACCTTC. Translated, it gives CASSRTETGNYGYTF.

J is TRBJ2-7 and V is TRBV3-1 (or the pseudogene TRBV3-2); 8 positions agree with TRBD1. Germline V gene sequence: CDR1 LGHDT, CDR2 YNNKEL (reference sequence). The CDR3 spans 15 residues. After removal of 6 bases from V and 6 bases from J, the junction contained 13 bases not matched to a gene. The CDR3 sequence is CASSPLGQGPVEQYF. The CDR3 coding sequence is TGTGCCAGCAGTCCACTTGGACAGGGACCAGTCGAGCAGTACTTC.

The CDR3 region is CSVVALAGETQYF. CDR3 DNA: TGCAGCGTTGTTGCGTTGGCGGGGGAGACCCAGTACTTC. The rearrangement uses TRBV29-1 and TRBJ2-5; a weak D match, TRBD2 (6 bases). Trimming pared 4 bases from V and 5 bases from J, leaving 14 bases between. Germline CDR1 is SQVTM and CDR2 is ANQGSEA. This CDR3 has 13 amino acids.

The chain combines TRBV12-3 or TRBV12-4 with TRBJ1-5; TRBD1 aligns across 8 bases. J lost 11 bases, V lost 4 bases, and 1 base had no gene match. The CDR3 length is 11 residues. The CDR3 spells CASSWGQAQHF. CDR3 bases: TGTGCCAGCAGTTGGGGACAGGCCCAGCATTTT.

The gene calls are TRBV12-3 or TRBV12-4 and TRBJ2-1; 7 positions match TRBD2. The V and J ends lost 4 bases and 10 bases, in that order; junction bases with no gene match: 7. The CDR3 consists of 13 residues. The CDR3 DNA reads TGTGCCAGCAGTTCCTCAACTAGCGAAGAGCAGTTCTTC. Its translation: CASSSSTSEEQFF.

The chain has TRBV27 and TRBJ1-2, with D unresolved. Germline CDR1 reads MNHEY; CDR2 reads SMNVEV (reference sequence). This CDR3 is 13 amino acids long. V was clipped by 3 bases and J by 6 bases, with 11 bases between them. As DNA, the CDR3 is TGTGCCAGCAGTTTGCACAGAAGTAATGGCTACACCTTC. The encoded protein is CASSLHRSNGYTF.

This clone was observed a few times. CDR3: CASSRGGVPSGTYEQYF. CDR3 bases: TGTGCCAGCAGCCGGGGGGGGGTACCTAGCGGAACCTACGAGCAGTACTTC. The rearrangement links TRBV3-1 (or the pseudogene TRBV3-2) to TRBJ2-7, with 7 bases identical to TRBD2. Germline V gene lookup returns CDR1 LGHDT and CDR2 YNNKEL (reference sequence). This CDR3 has 17 amino acids. Losses at the gene ends were 4 bases for V and 2 bases for J; bases not matched to a gene: 14.

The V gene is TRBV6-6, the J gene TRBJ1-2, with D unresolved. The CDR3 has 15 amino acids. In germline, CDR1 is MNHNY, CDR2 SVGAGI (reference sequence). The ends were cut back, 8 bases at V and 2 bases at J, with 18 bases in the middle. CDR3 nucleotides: TGTGCCAGCCGGGGTAGTCAGGCCCAAAACTATGGCTACACCTTC. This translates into CASRGSQAQNYGYTF.

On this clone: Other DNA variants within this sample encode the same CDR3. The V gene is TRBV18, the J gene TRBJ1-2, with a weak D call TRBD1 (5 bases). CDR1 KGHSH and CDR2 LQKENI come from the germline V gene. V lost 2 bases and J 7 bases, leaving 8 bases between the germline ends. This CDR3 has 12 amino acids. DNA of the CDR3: TGTGCCAGCTCACCAGGGCAGGGTGGCTACACCTTC. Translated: CASSPGQGGYTF.

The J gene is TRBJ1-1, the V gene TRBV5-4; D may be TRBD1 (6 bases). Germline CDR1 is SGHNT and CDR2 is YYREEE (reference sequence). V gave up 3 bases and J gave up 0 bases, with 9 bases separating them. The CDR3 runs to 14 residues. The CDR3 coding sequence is TGTGCCAGCAGCTGGGACACTCTGAACACTGAAGCTTTCTTT. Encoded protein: CASSWDTLNTEAFF.